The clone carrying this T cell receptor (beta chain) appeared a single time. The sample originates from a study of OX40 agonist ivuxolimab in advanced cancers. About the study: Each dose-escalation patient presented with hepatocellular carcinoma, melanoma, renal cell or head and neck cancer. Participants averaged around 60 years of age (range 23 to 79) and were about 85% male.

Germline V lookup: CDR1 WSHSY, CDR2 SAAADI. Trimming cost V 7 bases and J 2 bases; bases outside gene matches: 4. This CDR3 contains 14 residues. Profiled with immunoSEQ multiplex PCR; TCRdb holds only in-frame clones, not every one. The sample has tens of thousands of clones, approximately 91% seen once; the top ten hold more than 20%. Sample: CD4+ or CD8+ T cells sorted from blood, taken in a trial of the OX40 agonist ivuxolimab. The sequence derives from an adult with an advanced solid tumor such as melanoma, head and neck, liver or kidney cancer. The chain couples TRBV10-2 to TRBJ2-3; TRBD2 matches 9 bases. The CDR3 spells CASMGLALTDTQYF. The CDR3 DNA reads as TGCGCCAGCATGGGACTAGCTCTCACAGATACGCAGTATTTT.